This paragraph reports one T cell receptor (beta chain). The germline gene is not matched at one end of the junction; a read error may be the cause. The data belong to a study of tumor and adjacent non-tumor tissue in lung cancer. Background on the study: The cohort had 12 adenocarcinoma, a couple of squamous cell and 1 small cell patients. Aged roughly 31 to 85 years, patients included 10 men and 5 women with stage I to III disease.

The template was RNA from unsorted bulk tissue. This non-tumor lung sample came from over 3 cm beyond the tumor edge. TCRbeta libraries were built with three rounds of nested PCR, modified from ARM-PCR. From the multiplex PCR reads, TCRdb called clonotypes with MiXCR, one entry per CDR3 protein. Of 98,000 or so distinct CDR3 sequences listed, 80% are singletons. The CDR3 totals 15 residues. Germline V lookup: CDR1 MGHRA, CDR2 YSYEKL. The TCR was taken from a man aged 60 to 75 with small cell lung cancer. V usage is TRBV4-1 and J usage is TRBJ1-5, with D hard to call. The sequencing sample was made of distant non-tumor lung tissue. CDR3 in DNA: TGCGCCAACAGCCAGACTCACGGAACATCAGAGCCCCAGCATTTT. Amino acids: CANSQTHGTSEPQHF.